These 15 T cell receptor beta chains were sequenced from one sample in a study of Ad26.COV2.S vaccination and SARS-CoV-2 variants (dated by TCRdb to the early 2020s). Read against the paper, the sample's treatment or condition label means: roughly 19 received Ad26.COV2.S at low or high dose, single or two shots; several received placebo; per-sample allocation not given. For vaccine and placebo recipients, repertoires were sequenced using samples collected on day 63 after the first injection. Library preparation employed the immunoSEQ multiplex PCR assay. In its TCRdb copy, this immuneACCESS table keeps in-frame sequences only and misses some clones. Where compared with another copy, unresolved V genes explain less than half of these, and the others have no known cause. The sample table contains 380,000 or so clones; only one count was recorded for about 86% of them. In total, the top ten clones hold roughly a tenth of the sample.

Sample: peripheral blood, taken in a trial of Ad26.COV2.S vaccine versus placebo. The receptors come from a person aged 18-60 years who received the Ad26.COV2.S COVID-19 vaccine or a placebo.

This clone was seen just once. The chain carries TRBV11-2 and TRBJ2-7; D is possibly TRBD1 or TRBD2 (6 bases each). The V and J ends lost 5 bases and 4 bases respectively, with 18 bases between them. This CDR3 is built from 15 residues. Germline V CDR1 and CDR2: SGHAT, FQNNGV. The CDR3 sequence: CASSNNPQGTYEQYF. The CDR3, as DNA: TGTGCCAGCAGCAACAACCCGCAGGGGACTTACGAGCAGTACTTC.

This chain joins TRBV6-2 or TRBV6-3 and TRBJ2-3; TRBD2 agrees at 12 bases. The CDR3 is made up of 17 amino acids. Germline V gene sequence: CDR1 MNHEY, CDR2 SVGEGT. V lost 6 bases to trimming and J lost 1 base; unmatched junction nucleotides: 8. The CDR3 DNA is TGTGCCAGCAGCCGCCGGACTAGCGGGGATCGCACAGATACGCAGTATTTT. It is translated as CASSRRTSGDRTDTQYF.

The V and J genes are TRBV5-6 and TRBJ2-7, with TRBD1 as a possible D gene (6 bases). V lost 4 bases and J 5 bases, leaving 10 bases between the germline ends. The CDR3 runs to 12 residues. Germline CDR1 and CDR2: SGHDT and YYEEEE. In DNA, the CDR3 is TGTGCCAGCAGCCAGCCAGGGGACGAGCAGTACTTC. This sequence encodes CASSQPGDEQYF.

The chain joins TRBV19 to TRBJ2-2; 10 positions match TRBD2. Trimming took 6 bases from V and 3 from J; bases not matched to a gene: 1. The CDR3 totals 14 residues. Per germline, CDR1 LNHDA and CDR2 SQIVND (reference sequence). CDR3 coding DNA: TGTGCCAGTAGACTAGCGGGGTACACCGGGGAGCTGTTTTTT. Encoded protein: CASRLAGYTGELFF.

The J gene is TRBJ1-1, the V gene TRBV28; TRBD1 aligns across 7 bases. The CDR3 length is 15 residues. The J segment lost 0 bases and the V segment lost 6 bases, leaving 7 bases of the junction unmatched. Germline-derived CDR1 and CDR2 are MDHEN and SYDVKM. The CDR3 region is CASSDLQGMNTEAFF. The CDR3 DNA follows: TGTGCCAGCAGCGACCTACAGGGGATGAACACTGAAGCTTTCTTT.

The CDR3 sequence is CASSEVGRGVDTQYF. The CDR3 DNA follows: TGTGCCAGCAGTGAAGTCGGCAGGGGGGTAGATACGCAGTATTTT. The chain carries TRBV6-1 and TRBJ2-3; perhaps TRBD1 as D (7 bases). CDR3 length: 15 residues. V shed 1 base and J shed 5 bases, with 13 bases lying between them. Looked up from germline, CDR1 is MNHNS and CDR2 is SASEGT.

The gene calls are TRBV5-1 and TRBJ2-4, with 11 bases lining up with TRBD1. The CDR3 covers 15 residues. Germline CDR1 reads SGHRS; CDR2 reads YFSETQ. Unmatched junction bases numbered 11, after V lost 7 bases and J lost 8 bases. The CDR3 nucleotides are TGCGCCAGCCATGACCAGGGACAGGGGGACGACATTCAGTACTTC. Protein sequence: CASHDQGQGDDIQYF. The whole variable domain, filled in from reference TRBV5-1 and TRBJ2-4, reads KAGVTQTPRYLIKTRGQQVTLSCSPISGHRSVSWYQQTPGQGLQFLFEYFSETQRNKGNFPGRFSGRQFSNSRSEMNVSTLELGDSALYLCASHDQGQGDDIQYFGAGTRLSVL.

The rearrangement joins TRBV7-2 to TRBJ2-1, with D tentatively TRBD2 (6 bases). From germline, CDR1 is SGHTA and CDR2 FQGNSA. CDR3 size: 14 residues. V shed 3 bases and J shed 8 bases, with 14 bases lying between them. The CDR3: CASSFGPRRDEQFF. The DNA for the CDR3 is TGTGCCAGCAGCTTCGGTCCCCGGAGGGATGAGCAGTTCTTC. The full variable domain, in which reference TRBV7-2 and TRBJ2-1 provide the parts outside the CDR3, is GAGVSQSPSNKVTEKGKDVELRCDPISGHTALYWYRQSLGQGLEFLIYFQGNSAPDKSGLPSDRFSAERTGGSVSTLTIQRTQQEDSAVYLCASSFGPRRDEQFFGPGTRLTVL.

This sequence joins TRBV10-3 and TRBJ1-1; TRBD1 agrees at 9 bases. V was clipped by 2 bases and J by 0 bases; unmatched bases: 7. Germline V gene sequence: CDR1 ENHRY, CDR2 SYGVKD. The CDR3 is 17 amino acids. The CDR3 region has the DNA TGTGCCATCAGTGAGATCGGGACAGGGACCTTGAACACTGAAGCTTTCTTT. Translation: CAISEIGTGTLNTEAFF.

The chain links TRBV4-3 to TRBJ2-4, with D perhaps TRBD1 or TRBD2 (6 bases each). V lost 4 bases to trimming and J lost 7 bases, with 23 bases between them. This CDR3 has 17 residues. Germline CDR1 LGHNA, CDR2 YSLEER. The CDR3 DNA is TGCGCCAGCAGCCCCCATGGGGAAGGGGGGCGTAAGAACATTCAGTACTTC. Amino acid sequence: CASSPHGEGGRKNIQYF.

This clone has just one count. Other DNA sequences from this sample encode an identical CDR3 as well. V is TRBV27 and J is TRBJ2-7; D uncertain. Germline loops: CDR1 MNHEY, CDR2 SMNVEV (reference sequence). V was shortened by 3 bases and J by 1 base, with 7 bases between the two germline ends. This CDR3 contains 13 residues. CDR3 DNA sequence: TGTGCCAGCAGTTTCGGCCGGTCCTACGAGCAGTACTTC. Its protein product is CASSFGRSYEQYF.

The J gene is TRBJ2-3, the V gene TRBV5-8; no reliable D call. Germline CDR1 is SGHTS and CDR2 is YDEGEE. V was shortened by 4 bases and J by 2 bases, with 5 bases between the two germline ends. CDR3 length equals 12 residues. In DNA form, the CDR3 reads TGTGCCAGCAGCCTCGTCACAGATACGCAGTATTTT. Encoded protein: CASSLVTDTQYF. Together with reference TRBV5-8 and TRBJ2-3, the CDR3 gives the full variable domain: EAGVTQSPTHLIKTRGQQATLRCSPISGHTSVYWYQQALGLGLQFLLWYDEGEERNRGNFPPRFSGRQFPNYSSELNVNALELEDSALYLCASSLVTDTQYFGPGTRLTVL.

The chain uses TRBV5-1 and TRBJ1-6; 8 bases map to TRBD1. Germline CDR1 is SGHRS and CDR2 is YFSETQ. This CDR3 is built from 15 residues. Trimming removed 1 base from V and 8 bases from J; junction bases left unmatched: 5. CDR3 in DNA: TGCGCCAGCAGCTTGAGACAGGGGCGGGATTCACCCCTCCACTTT. Amino acid sequence: CASSLRQGRDSPLHF.

The V call is TRBV28, the J call TRBJ1-4; TRBD1 agrees at 9 bases. This CDR3 has 14 amino acids. Germline assignment: CDR1 MDHEN and CDR2 SYDVKM. After removal of 6 bases from V and 7 bases from J, the junction contained 6 bases not matched to a gene. The CDR3 loop is CASRGGQGGEKLFF. DNA of the CDR3: TGTGCCAGCAGGGGGGGACAGGGAGGTGAAAAACTGTTTTTT.

V usage is TRBV28 and J usage is TRBJ1-4; D is possibly TRBD1 (6 bases). CDR3 length: 15 amino acids. With 3 bases removed from V and 6 bases from J, the gap between germline ends came to 14 bases. The germline V gene encodes CDR1 MDHEN and CDR2 SYDVKM. CDR3 DNA sequence: TGTGCCAGCAGTTTCGGGGGGCAAGGGTATGAAAAACTGTTTTTT. Amino acid sequence: CASSFGGQGYEKLFF.